A single TCR beta chain is shown here with its context. As yet, its antigen is unknown. This CDR3 contains 14 residues. Per the germline V gene, CDR1 is GTSNPN and CDR2 is SVGIG (reference sequence). V lost 7 bases, J lost 0 bases, and 13 bases lay in between. Data came from immunoSEQ multiplex PCR; TCRdb stores just in-frame clones and leaves some out. Of fewer than 85,000 clones in the sample, roughly 82% were seen once. The data were taken from a study of glioma-infiltrating T cells after dendritic cell vaccination. Whole-study findings and limits: Survival was not directly related to TCR clonality in these patients. Only a small number of patients had complete blood and tumor samples.

The specimen comprised blood, sampled before dendritic cell vaccination. This TCR came from a human donor with glioblastoma. The gene calls are TRBV30 and TRBJ2-1; weak D call: TRBD1 (6 bases). For the CDR3, the DNA is TGTGCCTCCTTGGACAGCATCTCCTACAATGAGCAGTTCTTC. Its protein is CASLDSISYNEQFF.